This entry is about one T cell receptor beta chain. No antigen is known for it. This entry comes from a study of OX40 agonist ivuxolimab in advanced cancers. In the study overall: Patients in dose escalation had liver, melanoma, kidney or head and neck cancers. Therapy given before enrollment (anti-PD-1, anti-PD-L1 or anti-CTLA-4) was allowed, and 40% to 45% had some.

Clones were sequenced by immunoSEQ multiplex PCR, and TCRdb holds only the in-frame ones, with some missing. The table includes approximately 26,000 clones, 80% detected once. Germline assignment: CDR1 MDHEN and CDR2 SYDVKM. The V gene lost 10 bases and the J gene lost 11 bases, with 26 bases spanning the gap. The CDR3 loop spans 14 amino acids. Study-wide points: Expanded clones tended on average to be more numerous among CD8+ T cells than CD4+. Among expanded peripheral T cells, antigen specificity went undetermined.

This chain uses TRBV28 with TRBJ1-1, with D possibly being TRBD1 (5 bases). Sequenced material: CD4+ or CD8+ T cells sorted from blood, taken in a trial of the OX40 agonist ivuxolimab. The TCR originated in an adult with an advanced solid tumor such as melanoma, head and neck, liver or kidney cancer. CDR3 coding DNA: TGTGCCACCGGGCTTCCGGGGGTTTTACTTGGGGCTTTCTTT. Translating gives CATGLPGVLLGAFF.